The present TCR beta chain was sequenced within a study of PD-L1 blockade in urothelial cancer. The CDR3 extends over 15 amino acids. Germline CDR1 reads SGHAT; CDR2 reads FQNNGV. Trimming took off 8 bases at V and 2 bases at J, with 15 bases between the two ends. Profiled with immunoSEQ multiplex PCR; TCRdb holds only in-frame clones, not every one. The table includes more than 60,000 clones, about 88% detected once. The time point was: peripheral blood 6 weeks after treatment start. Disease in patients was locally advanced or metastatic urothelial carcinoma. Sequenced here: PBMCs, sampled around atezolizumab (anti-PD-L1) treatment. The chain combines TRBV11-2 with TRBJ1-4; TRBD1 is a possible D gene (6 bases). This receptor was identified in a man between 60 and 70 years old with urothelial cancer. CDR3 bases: TGTGCCAGCGGATCAATGGGGGCTACTAATGAAAAACTGTTTTTT. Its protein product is CASGSMGATNEKLFF.